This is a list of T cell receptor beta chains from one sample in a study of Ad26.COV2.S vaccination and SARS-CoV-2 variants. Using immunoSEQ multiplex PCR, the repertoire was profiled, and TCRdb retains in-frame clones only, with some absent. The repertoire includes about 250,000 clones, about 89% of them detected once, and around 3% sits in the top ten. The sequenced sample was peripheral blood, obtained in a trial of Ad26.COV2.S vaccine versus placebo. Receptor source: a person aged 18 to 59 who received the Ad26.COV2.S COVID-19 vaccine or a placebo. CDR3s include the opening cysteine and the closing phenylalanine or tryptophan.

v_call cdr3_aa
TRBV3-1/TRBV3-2 CASSQDKQRANEKLFF
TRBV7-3 CASSPGTVNTEAFF
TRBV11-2 CASSKQGSNQPQHF
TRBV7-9 CASSAQGVINYGYTF
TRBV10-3 CAISESIRGLTNYGYTF
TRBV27 CARKREGRLVKTQYF
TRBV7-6 CASSPDRASYNEQFF
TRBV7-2 CASSLGRGSYYEQYF
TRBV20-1 CSASVPGADTQYF
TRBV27 CASRTFSGPYNEQFF